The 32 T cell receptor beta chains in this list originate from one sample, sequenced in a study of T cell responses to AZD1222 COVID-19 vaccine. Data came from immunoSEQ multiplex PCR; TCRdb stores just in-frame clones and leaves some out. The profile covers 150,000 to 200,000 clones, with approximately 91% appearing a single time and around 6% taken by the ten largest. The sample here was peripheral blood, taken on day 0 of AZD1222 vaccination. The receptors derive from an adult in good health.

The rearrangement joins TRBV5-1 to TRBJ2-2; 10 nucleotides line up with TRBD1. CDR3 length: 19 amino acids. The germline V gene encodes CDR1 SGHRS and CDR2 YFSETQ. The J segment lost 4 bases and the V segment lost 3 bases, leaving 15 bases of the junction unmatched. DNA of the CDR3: TGCGCCAGCAGCTCTCCGGGCGGGACAGGGGAGCGAATCACCGGGGAGCTGTTTTTT. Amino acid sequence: CASSSPGGTGERITGELFF.

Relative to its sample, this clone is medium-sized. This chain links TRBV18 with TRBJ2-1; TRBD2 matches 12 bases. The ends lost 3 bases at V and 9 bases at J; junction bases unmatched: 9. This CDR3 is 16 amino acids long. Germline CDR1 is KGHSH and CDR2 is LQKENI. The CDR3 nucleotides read TGTGCCAGCTCACCCCTGACTAGCGGGAGTAGTTCTGAGCAGTTCTTC. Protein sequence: CASSPLTSGSSSEQFF.

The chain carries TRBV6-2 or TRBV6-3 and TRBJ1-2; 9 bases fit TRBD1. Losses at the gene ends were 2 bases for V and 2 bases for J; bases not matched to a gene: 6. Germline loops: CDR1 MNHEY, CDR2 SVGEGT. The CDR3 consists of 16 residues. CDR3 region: CASSYVRTGGNYGYTF. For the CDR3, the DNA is TGTGCCAGCAGTTACGTTCGCACAGGGGGCAACTATGGCTACACCTTC.

CDR3 in amino acids: CAWSEGRGAYGYTF. CDR3 in DNA: TGTGCCTGGAGTGAAGGCAGGGGTGCCTATGGCTACACCTTC. The chain couples TRBV30 to TRBJ1-2; perhaps TRBD1 as D (6 bases). The CDR3 runs to 14 residues. Germline CDR1 GTSNPN, CDR2 SVGIG (reference sequence). V lost 1 base and J lost 4, with 13 bases in between.

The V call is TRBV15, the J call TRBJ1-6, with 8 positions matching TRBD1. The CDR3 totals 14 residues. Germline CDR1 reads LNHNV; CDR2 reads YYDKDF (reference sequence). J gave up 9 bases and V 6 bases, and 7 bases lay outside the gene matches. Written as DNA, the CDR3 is TGTGCCACCAGGGACAGGGTCGTCGGTTCACCCCTCCACTTT. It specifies CATRDRVVGSPLHF.

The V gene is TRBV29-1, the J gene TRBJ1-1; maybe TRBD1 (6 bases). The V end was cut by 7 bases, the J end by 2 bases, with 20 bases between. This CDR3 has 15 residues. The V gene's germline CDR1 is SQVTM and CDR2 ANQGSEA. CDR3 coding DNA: TGCAGCGCCTCAGAGGGGGAAAGAATAAACACTGAAGCTTTCTTT. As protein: CSASEGERINTEAFF.

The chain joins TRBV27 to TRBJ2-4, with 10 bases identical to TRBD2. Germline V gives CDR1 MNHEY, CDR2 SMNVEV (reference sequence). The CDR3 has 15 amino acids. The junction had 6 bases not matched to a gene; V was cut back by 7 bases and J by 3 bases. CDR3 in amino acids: CASIQREGNKNIQYF. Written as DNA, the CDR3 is TGTGCCAGCATACAGCGGGAGGGCAACAAAAACATTCAGTACTTC.

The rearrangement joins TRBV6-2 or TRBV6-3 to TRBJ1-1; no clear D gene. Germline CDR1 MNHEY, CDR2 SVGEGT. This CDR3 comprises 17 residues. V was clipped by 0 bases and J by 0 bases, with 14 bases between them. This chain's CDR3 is CASSYSLSISMNTEAFF. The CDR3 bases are TGTGCCAGCAGTTACTCCCTAAGCATCAGTATGAACACTGAAGCTTTCTTT.

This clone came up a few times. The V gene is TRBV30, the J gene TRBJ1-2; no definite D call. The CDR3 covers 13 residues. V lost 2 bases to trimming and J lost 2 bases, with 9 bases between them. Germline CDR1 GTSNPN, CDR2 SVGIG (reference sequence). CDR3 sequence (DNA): TGTGCCTGGAGTTTGGAACGGAACTATGGCTACACCTTC. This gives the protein CAWSLERNYGYTF.

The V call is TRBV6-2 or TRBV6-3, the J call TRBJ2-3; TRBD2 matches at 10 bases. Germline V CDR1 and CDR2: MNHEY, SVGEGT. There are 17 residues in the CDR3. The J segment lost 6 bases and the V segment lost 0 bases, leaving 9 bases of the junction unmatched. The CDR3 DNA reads TGTGCCAGCAGTTACTCGTCCAGCGGGAGGGCCGAGGATACGCAGTATTTT. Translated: CASSYSSSGRAEDTQYF.

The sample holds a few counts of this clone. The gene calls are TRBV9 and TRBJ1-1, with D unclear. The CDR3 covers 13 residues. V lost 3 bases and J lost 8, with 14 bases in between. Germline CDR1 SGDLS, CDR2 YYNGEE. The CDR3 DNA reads TGTGCCAGCAGCGCGGGGTCTACGGACGAAGCTTTCTTT. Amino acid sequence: CASSAGSTDEAFF.

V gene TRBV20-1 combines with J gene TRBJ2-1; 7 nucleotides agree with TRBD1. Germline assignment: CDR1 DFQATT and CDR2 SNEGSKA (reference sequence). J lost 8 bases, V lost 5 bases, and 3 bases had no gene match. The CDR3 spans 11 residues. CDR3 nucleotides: TGCAGTGCTCGGACAGGACATGAGCAGTTCTTC. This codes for CSARTGHEQFF.

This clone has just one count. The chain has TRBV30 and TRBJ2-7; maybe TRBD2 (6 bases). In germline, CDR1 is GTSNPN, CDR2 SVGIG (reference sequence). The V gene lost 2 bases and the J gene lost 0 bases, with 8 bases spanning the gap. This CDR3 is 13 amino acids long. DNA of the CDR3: TGTGCCTGGAGTTCCGGGGGCTCCTACGAGCAGTACTTC. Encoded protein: CAWSSGGSYEQYF.

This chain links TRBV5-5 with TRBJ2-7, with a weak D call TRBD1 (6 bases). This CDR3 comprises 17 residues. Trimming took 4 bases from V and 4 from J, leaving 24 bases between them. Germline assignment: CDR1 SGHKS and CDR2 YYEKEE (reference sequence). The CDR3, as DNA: TGTGCCAGCAGCCCGATGCCACAGGGTCGGGTGAGGTACGAGCAGTACTTC. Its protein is CASSPMPQGRVRYEQYF.

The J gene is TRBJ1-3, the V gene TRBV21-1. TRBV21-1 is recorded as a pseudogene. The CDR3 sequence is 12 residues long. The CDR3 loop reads CASTGYGNTIYF. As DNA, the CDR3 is TGTGCCAGCACCGGGTACGGAAACACCATATATTTT.

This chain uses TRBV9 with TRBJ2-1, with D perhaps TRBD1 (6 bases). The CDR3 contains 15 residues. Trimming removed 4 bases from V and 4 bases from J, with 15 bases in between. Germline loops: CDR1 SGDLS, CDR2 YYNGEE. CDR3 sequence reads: CASSPHRARYNEQFF. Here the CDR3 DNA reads TGTGCCAGCAGCCCCCACAGGGCGCGGTACAATGAGCAGTTCTTC.

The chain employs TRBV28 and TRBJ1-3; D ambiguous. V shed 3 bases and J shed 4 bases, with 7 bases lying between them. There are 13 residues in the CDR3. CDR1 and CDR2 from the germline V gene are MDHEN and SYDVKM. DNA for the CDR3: TGTGCCAGCAGTTTTGGTTTGGGAAACACCATATATTTT. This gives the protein CASSFGLGNTIYF. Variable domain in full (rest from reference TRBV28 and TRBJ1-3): DVKVTQSSRYLVKRTGEKVFLECVQDMDHENMFWYRQDPGLGLRLIYFSYDVKMKEKGDIPEGYSVSREKKERFSLILESASTNQTSMYLCASSFGLGNTIYFGEGSWLTVV.

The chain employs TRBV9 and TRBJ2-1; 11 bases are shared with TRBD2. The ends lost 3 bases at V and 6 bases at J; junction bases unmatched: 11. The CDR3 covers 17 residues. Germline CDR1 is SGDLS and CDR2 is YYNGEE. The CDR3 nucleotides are TGTGCCAGCAGCGAGGAGAACCCGGGACTAGCGGCCAATGAGCAGTTCTTC. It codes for CASSEENPGLAANEQFF.

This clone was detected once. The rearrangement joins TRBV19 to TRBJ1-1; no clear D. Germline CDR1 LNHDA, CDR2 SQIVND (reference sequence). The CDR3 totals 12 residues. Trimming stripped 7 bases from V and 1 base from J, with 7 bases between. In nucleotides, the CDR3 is TGTGCCAGTACTAAAGAGAACACTGAAGCTTTCTTT. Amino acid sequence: CASTKENTEAFF.

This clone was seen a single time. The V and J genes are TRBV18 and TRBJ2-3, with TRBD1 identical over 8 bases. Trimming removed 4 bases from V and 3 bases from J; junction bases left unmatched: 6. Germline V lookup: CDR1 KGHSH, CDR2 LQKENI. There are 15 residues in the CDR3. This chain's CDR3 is CASSLTGQGTDTQYF. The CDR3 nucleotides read TGTGCCAGCTCACTGACCGGACAGGGAACAGATACGCAGTATTTT.

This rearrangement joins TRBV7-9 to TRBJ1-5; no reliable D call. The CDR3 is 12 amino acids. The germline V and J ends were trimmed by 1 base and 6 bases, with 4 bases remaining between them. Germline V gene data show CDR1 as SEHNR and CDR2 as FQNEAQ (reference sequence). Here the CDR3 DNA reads TGTGCCAGCAGCTTAGGTCCTCAGCCCCAGCATTTT. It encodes CASSLGPQPQHF.

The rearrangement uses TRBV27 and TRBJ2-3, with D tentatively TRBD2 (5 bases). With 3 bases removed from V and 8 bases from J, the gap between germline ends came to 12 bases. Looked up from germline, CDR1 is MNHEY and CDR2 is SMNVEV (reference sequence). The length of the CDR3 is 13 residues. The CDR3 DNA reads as TGTGCCAGCAGTTTGTACGTCGGGGTTACGCAGTATTTT. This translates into CASSLYVGVTQYF.

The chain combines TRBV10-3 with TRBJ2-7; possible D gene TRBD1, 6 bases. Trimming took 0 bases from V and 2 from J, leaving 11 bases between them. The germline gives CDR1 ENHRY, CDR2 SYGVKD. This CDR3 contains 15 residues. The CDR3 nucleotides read TGTGCCATCAGTGAGTCTCATAGGGGGACCTACGAGCAGTACTTC. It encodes CAISESHRGTYEQYF.

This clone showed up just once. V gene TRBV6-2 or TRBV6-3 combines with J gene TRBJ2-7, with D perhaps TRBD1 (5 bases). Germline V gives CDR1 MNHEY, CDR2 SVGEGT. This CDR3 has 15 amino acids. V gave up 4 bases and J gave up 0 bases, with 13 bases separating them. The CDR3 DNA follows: TGTGCCAGCAGTTTCACAGGTTCCCTCTCCTACGAGCAGTACTTC. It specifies CASSFTGSLSYEQYF.

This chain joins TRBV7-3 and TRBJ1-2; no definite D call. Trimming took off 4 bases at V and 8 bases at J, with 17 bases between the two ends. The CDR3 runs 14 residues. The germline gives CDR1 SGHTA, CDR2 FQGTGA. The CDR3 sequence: CASSSPGESIGYTF. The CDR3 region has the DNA TGTGCCAGCAGCTCCCCCGGGGAGAGTATCGGCTACACCTTC.

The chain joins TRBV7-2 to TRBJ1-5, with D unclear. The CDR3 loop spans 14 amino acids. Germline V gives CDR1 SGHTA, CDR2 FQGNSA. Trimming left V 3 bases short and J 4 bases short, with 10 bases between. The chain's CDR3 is CASSLYSTNQPQHF. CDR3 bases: TGTGCCAGCAGCTTGTACAGCACAAATCAGCCCCAGCATTTT.

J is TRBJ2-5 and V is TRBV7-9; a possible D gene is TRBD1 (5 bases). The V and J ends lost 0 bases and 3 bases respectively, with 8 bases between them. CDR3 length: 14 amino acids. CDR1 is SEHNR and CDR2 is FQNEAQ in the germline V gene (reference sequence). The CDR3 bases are TGTGCCAGCAGCTTAGCGATAGGGGAAGAGACCCAGTACTTC. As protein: CASSLAIGEETQYF.

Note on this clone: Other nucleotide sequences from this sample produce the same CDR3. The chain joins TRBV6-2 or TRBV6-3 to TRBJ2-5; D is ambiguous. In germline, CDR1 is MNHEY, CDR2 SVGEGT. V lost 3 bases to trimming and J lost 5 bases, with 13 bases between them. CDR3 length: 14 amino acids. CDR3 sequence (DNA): TGTGCCAGCAGTTATAGTGGGGTAGGGGAGACCCAGTACTTC. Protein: CASSYSGVGETQYF.

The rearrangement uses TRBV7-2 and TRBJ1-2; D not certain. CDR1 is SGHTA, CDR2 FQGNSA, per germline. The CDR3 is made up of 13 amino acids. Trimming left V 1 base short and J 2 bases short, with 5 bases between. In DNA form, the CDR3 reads TGTGCCAGCAGCTTAGGGCTGAACTATGGCTACACCTTC. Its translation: CASSLGLNYGYTF.

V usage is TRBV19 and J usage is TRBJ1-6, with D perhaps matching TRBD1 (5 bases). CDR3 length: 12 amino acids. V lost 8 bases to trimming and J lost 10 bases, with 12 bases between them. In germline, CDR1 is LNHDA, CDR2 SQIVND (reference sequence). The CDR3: CASRQIGSPLHF. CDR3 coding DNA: TGTGCCAGTCGACAGATAGGGTCACCCCTCCACTTT.

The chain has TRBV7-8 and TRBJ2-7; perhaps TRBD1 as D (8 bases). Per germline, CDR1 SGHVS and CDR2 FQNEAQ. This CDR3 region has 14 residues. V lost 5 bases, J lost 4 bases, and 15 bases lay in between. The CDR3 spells CASSLDRGGYEQYF. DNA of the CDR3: TGTGCCAGCAGCCTCGACAGGGGAGGGTACGAGCAGTACTTC.

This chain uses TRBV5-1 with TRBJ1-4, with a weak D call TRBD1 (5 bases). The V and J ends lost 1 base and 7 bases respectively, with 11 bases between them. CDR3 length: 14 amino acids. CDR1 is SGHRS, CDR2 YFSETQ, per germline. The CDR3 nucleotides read TGCGCCAGCAGCTTGAGCGGAGGGGCTGAAAAACTGTTTTTT. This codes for CASSLSGGAEKLFF.